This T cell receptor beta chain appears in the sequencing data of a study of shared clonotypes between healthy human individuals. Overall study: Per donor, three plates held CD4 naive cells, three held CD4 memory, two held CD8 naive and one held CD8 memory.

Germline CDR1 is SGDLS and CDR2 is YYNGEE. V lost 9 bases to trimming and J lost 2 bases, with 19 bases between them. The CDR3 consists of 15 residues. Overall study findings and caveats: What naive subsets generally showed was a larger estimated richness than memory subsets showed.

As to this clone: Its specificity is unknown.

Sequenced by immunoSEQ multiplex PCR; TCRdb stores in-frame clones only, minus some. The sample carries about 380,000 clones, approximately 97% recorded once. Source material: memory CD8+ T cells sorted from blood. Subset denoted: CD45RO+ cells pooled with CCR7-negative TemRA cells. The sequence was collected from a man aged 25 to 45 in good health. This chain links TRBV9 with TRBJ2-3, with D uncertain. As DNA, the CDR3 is TGTGCCACTCTCCCCCGGCCCTCCCCCACAGATACGCAGTATTTT. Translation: CATLPRPSPTDTQYF. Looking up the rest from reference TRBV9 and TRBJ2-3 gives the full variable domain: DSGVTQTPKHLITATGQRVTLRCSPRSGDLSVYWYQQSLDQGLQFLIQYYNGEERAKGNILERFSAQQFPDLHSELNLSSLELGDSALYFCATLPRPSPTDTQYFGPGTRLTVL.